The sequence of this T cell receptor beta chain was determined in a study of cytomegalovirus exposure and HLA in healthy donors. Notes on this clone: The antigen remains unidentified.

Points from the study as a whole: TCR beta chains numbering 150 to 200 were designated cytomegalovirus-associated.

PCR primers comprised 60 Vbeta and 13 Jbeta primers. As handled by the study authors: A later analysis tallied 87 million or so unique TCR beta chains, around 11 million of them shared. Clones were read by immunoSEQ multiplex PCR, and TCRdb kept only the in-frame ones, dropping some. Clonal size and the V and J genes are those of that table, whereas D and trimming came from the DNA. The sample features around 97,000 clones, with 3% to 3.5% in its top ten. CDR1 is MNHEY and CDR2 is SVGAGI in the germline V gene. This CDR3 comprises 14 residues. Deletions cut 6 bases from V and 0 bases from J, with 8 bases between.

Sample: PBMCs. J is TRBJ2-2 and V is TRBV6-5; tentative D call: TRBD1 (5 bases). This sequence originates from a middle-aged man in good health and CMV-seronegative. The CDR3 DNA sequence: TGTGCCAGCAGGAAGGGGCCGAACACCGGGGAGCTGTTTTTT. The encoded protein is CASRKGPNTGELFF.